This T cell receptor (beta chain) was found in a study of blood T cells in healthy people across ages. Together with a sample-barcoded 5' primer, a J-beta primer mix was included in a second PCR lasting about 7 to 11 cycles. MiXCR, run by TCRdb on the 5' RACE reads, gives a single entry per CDR3 protein. The profile shows approximately 790,000 distinct CDR3 sequences, less than 80% of them singletons. The CDR3 runs to 13 residues. The germline V gene encodes CDR1 MDHEN and CDR2 SYDVKM. Sequencing used blood. This clonotype was sampled from a man aged 30 to 45 in good health. J is TRBJ2-5 and V is TRBV28; TRBD1 matches 7 bases. The J call may be faulty, since TRBJ2-7 better matches the DNA end. CDR3 sequence: CATSTGIAYEQYF. The CDR3 DNA is TGTGCCACCTCGACAGGGATCGCCTACGAGCAGTACTTC.